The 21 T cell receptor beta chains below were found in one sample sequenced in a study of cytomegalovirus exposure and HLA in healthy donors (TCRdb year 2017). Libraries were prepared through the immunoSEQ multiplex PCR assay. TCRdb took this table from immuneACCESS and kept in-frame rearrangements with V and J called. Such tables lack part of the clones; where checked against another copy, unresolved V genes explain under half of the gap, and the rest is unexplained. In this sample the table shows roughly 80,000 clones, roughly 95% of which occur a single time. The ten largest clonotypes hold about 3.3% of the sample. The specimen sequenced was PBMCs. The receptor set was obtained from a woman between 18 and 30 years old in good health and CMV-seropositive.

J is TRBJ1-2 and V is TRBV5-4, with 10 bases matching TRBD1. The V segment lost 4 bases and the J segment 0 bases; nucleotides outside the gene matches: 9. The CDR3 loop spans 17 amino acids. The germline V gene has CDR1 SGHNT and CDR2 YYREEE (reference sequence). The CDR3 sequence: CASSPGQGGSSNYGYTF. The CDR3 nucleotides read TGTGCCAGCAGCCCCGGACAGGGGGGCTCGTCTAACTATGGCTACACCTTC.

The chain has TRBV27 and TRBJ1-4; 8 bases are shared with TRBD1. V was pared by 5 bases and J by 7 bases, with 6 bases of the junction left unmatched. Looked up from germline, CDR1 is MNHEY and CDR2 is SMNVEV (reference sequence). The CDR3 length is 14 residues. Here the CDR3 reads CASSPRTGFEKLFF. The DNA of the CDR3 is TGTGCCAGCAGTCCAAGGACAGGGTTTGAAAAACTGTTTTTT.

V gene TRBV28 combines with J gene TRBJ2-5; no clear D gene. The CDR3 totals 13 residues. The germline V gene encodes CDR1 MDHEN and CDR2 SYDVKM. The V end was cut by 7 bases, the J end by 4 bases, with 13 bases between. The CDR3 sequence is CASTLSYGETQYF. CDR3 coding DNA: TGTGCCAGCACCTTGTCTTACGGAGAGACCCAGTACTTC. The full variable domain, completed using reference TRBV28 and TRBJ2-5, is DVKVTQSSRYLVKRTGEKVFLECVQDMDHENMFWYRQDPGLGLRLIYFSYDVKMKEKGDIPEGYSVSREKKERFSLILESASTNQTSMYLCASTLSYGETQYFGPGTRLLVL.

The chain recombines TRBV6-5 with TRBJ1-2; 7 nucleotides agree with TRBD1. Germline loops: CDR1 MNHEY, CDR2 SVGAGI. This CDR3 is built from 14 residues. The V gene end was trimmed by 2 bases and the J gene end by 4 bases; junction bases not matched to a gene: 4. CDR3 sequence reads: CASSYRDSGYGYTF. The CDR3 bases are TGTGCCAGCAGTTACAGGGACAGTGGCTATGGCTACACCTTC.

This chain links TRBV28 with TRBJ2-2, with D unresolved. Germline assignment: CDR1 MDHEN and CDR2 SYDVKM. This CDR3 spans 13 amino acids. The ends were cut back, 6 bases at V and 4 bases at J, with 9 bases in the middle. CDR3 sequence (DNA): TGTGCCAGCAGCCGCAGAGGCACCGGGGAGCTGTTTTTT. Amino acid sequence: CASSRRGTGELFF.

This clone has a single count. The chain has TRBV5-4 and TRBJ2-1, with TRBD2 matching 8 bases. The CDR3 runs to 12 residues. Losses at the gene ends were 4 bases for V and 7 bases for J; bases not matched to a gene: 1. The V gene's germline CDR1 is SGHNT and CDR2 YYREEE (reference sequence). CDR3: CASSPGGNEQFF. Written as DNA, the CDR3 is TGTGCCAGCAGCCCGGGGGGGAATGAGCAGTTCTTC. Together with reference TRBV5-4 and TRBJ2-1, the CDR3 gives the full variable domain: ETGVTQSPTHLIKTRGQQVTLRCSSQSGHNTVSWYQQALGQGPQFIFQYYREEENGRGNFPPRFSGLQFPNYSSELNVNALELDDSALYLCASSPGGNEQFFGPGTRLTVL.

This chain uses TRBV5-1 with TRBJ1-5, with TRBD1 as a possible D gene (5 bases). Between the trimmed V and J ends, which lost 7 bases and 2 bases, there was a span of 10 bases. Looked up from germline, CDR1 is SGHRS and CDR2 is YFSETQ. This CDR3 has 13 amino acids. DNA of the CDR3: TGCGCCAGCCCCCACAGGTGCAATCAGCCCCAGCATTTT. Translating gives CASPHRCNQPQHF. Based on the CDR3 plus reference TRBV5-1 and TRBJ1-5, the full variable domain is KAGVTQTPRYLIKTRGQQVTLSCSPISGHRSVSWYQQTPGQGLQFLFEYFSETQRNKGNFPGRFSGRQFSNSRSEMNVSTLELGDSALYLCASPHRCNQPQHFGDGTRLSIL.

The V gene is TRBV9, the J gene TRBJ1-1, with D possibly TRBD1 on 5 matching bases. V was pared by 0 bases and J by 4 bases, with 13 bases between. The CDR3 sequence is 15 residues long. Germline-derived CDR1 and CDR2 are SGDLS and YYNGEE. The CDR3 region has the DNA TGTGCCAGCAGCGTAGATCCGAGACAGTCCACTGAAGCTTTCTTT. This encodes CASSVDPRQSTEAFF.

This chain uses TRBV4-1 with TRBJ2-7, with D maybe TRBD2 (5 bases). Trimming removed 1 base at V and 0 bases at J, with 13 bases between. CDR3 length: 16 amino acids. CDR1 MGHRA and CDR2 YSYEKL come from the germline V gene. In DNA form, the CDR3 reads TGCGCCAGCAGCCAAGGAGAGGGTCTTAGCTCCTACGAGCAGTACTTC. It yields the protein CASSQGEGLSSYEQYF.

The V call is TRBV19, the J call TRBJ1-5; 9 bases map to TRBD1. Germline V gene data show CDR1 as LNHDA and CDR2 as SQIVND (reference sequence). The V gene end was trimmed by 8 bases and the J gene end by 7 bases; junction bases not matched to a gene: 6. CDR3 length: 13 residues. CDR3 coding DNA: TGTGCCAGTTCGACAGGGGGAGGGCAGCCCCAGCATTTT. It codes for CASSTGGGQPQHF. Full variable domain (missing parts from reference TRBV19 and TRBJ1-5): DGGITQSPKYLFRKEGQNVTLSCEQNLNHDAMYWYRQDPGQGLRLIYYSQIVNDFQKGDIAEGYSVSREKKESFPLTVTSAQKNPTAFYLCASSTGGGQPQHFGDGTRLSIL.

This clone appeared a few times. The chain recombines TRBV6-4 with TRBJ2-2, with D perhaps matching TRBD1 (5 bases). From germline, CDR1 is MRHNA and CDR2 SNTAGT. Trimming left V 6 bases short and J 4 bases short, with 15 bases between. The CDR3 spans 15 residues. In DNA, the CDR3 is TGTGCCAGCAGCGACACAGGTGGGGTCACCGGGGAGCTGTTTTTT. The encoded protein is CASSDTGGVTGELFF.

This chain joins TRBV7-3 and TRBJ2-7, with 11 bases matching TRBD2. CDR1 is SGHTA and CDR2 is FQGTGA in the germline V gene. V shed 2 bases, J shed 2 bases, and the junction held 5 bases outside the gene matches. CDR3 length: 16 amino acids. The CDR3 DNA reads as TGTGCCAGCAGCTTAGACCCGACTAGCGGGACCTACGAGCAGTACTTC. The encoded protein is CASSLDPTSGTYEQYF.

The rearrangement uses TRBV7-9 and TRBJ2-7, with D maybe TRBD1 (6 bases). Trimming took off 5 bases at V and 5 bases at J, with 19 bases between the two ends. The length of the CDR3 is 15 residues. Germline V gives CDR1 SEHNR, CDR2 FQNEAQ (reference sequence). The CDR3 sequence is CASSLNTGTGNEQYF. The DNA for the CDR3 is TGTGCCAGCAGCCTAAATACGGGAACAGGGAACGAGCAGTACTTC.

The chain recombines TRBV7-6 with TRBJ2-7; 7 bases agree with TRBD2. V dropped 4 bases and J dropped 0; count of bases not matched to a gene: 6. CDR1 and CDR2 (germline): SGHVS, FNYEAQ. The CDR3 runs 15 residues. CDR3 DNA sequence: TGTGCCAGCAGCTCCCAAGCGGGGATCTCCTACGAGCAGTACTTC. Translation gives CASSSQAGISYEQYF.

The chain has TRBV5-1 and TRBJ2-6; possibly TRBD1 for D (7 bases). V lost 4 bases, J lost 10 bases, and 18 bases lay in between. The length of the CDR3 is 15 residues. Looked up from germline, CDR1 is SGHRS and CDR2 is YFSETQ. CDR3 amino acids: CASSVRQGLDNVLTF. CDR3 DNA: TGCGCCAGCAGCGTGAGACAGGGACTTGATAACGTCCTGACTTTC.

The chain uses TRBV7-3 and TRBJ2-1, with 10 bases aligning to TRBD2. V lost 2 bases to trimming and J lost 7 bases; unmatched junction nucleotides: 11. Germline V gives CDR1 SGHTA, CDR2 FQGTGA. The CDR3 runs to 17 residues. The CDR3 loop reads CASSLDSWTSGENEQFF. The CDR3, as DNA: TGTGCCAGCAGCTTAGACTCCTGGACTAGCGGAGAAAATGAGCAGTTCTTC.

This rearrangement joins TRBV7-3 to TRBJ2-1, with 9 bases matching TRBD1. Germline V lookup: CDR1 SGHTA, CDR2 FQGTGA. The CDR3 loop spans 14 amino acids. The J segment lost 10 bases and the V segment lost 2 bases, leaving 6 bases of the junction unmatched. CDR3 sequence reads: CASSLPGQGHEQFF. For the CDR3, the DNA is TGTGCCAGCAGCTTACCGGGACAGGGCCACGAGCAGTTCTTC.

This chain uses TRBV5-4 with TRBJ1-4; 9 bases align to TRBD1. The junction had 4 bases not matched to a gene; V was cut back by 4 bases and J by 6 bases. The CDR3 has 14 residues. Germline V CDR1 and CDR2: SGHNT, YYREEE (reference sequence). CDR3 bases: TGTGCCAGCAGCCAGGGACAGGGTTATGAAAAACTGTTTTTT. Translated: CASSQGQGYEKLFF. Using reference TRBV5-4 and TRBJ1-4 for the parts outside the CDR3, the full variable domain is ETGVTQSPTHLIKTRGQQVTLRCSSQSGHNTVSWYQQALGQGPQFIFQYYREEENGRGNFPPRFSGLQFPNYSSELNVNALELDDSALYLCASSQGQGYEKLFFGSGTQLSVL.

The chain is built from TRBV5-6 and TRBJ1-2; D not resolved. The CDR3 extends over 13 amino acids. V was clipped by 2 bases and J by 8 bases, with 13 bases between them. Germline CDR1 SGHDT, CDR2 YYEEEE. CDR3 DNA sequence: TGTGCCAGCAGCTTTTCGGGGAATGGCGGCTACACCTTC. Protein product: CASSFSGNGGYTF.

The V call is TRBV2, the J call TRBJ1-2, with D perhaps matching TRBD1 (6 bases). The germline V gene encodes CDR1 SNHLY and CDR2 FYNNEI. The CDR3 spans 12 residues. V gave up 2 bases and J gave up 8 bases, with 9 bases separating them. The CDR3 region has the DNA TGTGCCAGCAGTGAAACAGGGCTCGGCTACACCTTC. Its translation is CASSETGLGYTF. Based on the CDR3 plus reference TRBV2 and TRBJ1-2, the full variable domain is EPEVTQTPSHQVTQMGQEVILRCVPISNHLYFYWYRQILGQKVEFLVSFYNNEISEKSEIFDDQFSVERPDGSNFTLKIRSTKLEDSAMYFCASSETGLGYTFGSGTRLTVV.

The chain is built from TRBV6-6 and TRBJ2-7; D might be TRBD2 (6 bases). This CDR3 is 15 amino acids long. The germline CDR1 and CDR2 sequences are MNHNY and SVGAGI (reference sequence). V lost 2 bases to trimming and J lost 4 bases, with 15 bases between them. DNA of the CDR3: TGTGCCAGCAGTTACCTACTAGCCGCACCGTACGAGCAGTACTTC. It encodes CASSYLLAAPYEQYF.